The clone carrying this T cell receptor (beta chain) came up many times. The source of the sample is a study of T-cell reconstitution after alpha-beta-depleted transplantation in children. Researchers prepared the TCRbeta library using unique molecular identifiers, the study reports. TCRdb ran MiXCR on the PCR reads and lists one entry per CDR3 protein. The sample lists hundreds of thousands of distinct CDR3 sequences, roughly 15% seen once, with 0.85% to 1.3% in the top ten. Germline V lookup: CDR1 SGHVS, CDR2 FQNEAQ. Trimming removed 5 bases from V and 5 bases from J, with 10 bases in between. This CDR3 is built from 12 residues.

This sequence originates from a human donor who donated a stem cell graft to a child with acute myeloid leukemia. This specimen was PBMCs from the stem cell graft donor, taken from the stem cell graft. The chain has TRBV7-8 and TRBJ2-7; D is unresolved. CDR3 sequence (DNA): TGTGCCAGCAGCCCCGTCCAAAACGAGCAGTACGTC. Translated, it gives CASSPVQNEQYV.